A selection of T cell receptor beta chains follows, all from one sample in a study of CD8 T cells in Susac syndrome. TCRdb re-analysed the immunoSEQ multiplex PCR reads in MiXCR, keeping a single row per CDR3 protein. Seen here are 150,000 to 200,000 distinct CDR3 sequences, around 95% observed once, and the top ten hold about 0.15%. The source material was CD8+ T cells from PBMCs. These receptors originate from a human donor with multiple sclerosis. Each CDR3 is given with its conserved first and last residue. D genes are given only for firm matches. Not every row has a clone size; where given, it reads once, few, many or a size class.

>TRBV7-8|TRBJ2-1|NA|17|TRBD2
CASSFHHWTSGFNEQFF
TGTGCCAGCAGCTTCCATCACTGGACTAGCGGGTTCAATGAGCAGTTCTTC
>TRBV15|TRBJ2-5|NA|16|TRBD2
CATSSRFAGEPETQYF
TGTGCCACCAGCAGCCGATTTGCGGGAGAGCCGGAGACCCAGTACTTC
>TRBV7-8|TRBJ2-7|NA|15|TRBD2
CASSLRGSGYHEQYF
TGTGCCAGCAGCCTCCGCGGTAGCGGGTATCACGAGCAGTACTTC
>TRBV3-1|TRBJ2-1|NA|15|NA
CASSQGRWGDNEQFF
TGTGCCAGCAGCCAAGGACGTTGGGGGGATAATGAGCAGTTCTTC
>TRBV27|TRBJ2-7|few|14|NA
CASSPGSGSYEQYF
TGTGCCAGCAGTCCCGGATCGGGCTCCTACGAGCAGTACTTC
>TRBV5-1|TRBJ2-7|NA|15|TRBD2
CASSLLAGDVNEQYF
TGCGCCAGCAGCCTACTAGCGGGAGATGTGAACGAGCAGTACTTC
>TRBV2|TRBJ1-5|NA|13|TRBD1
CASTDRGNQPQHF
TGTGCCAGCACGGACAGGGGCAATCAGCCCCAGCATTTT
>TRBV7-2|TRBJ2-4|once|13|NA
CASSLGSASLQYF
TGTGCCAGCAGCTTAGGGTCGGCGAGCCTGCAGTACTTC
>TRBV19|TRBJ2-3|NA|15|NA
CASSPFRASTDTQYF
TGTGCCAGTAGTCCATTCCGTGCTAGCACAGATACGCAGTATTTT
>TRBV6-5|TRBJ2-4|NA|13|TRBD2
CATLAGNVNIQYF
TGTGCCACCCTAGCGGGGAATGTGAACATTCAGTACTTC
>TRBV29-1|TRBJ1-1|NA|15|TRBD1
CSVERTGGARTEAFF
TGCAGCGTTGAGCGGACAGGGGGCGCCAGGACTGAAGCTTTCTTT
>TRBV20-1|TRBJ2-3|NA|15|TRBD2
CSARVAGTTTDTQYF
TGCAGTGCTAGGGTAGCGGGAACTACGACAGATACGCAGTATTTT
>TRBV11-2|TRBJ2-1|NA|13|NA
CASSFGWRAEQFF
TGTGCCAGCAGCTTCGGGTGGAGGGCTGAGCAGTTCTTC
>TRBV20-1|TRBJ2-5|NA|15|NA
CSAREGVGQKETQYF
TGCAGTGCTAGAGAAGGAGTGGGGCAGAAGGAGACCCAGTACTTC
>TRBV28|TRBJ2-1|NA|16|TRBD2
CASSLVAGALNNEQFF
TGTGCCAGCAGCCTGGTCGCGGGAGCCCTCAACAATGAGCAGTTCTTC
>TRBV15|TRBJ1-1|NA|13|TRBD1
CASLRIGDREAFF
TGTGCCTCACTTAGGATTGGGGACAGAGAAGCTTTCTTT
>TRBV5-6|TRBJ2-2|once|16|TRBD1
CASRRSDRGSTGELFF
TGTGCCAGCAGACGCTCCGACAGGGGATCGACCGGGGAGCTGTTTTTT
>TRBV9|TRBJ1-2|NA|12|NA
CASSEGIDGYTF
TGTGCCAGCAGCGAGGGGATTGATGGCTACACCTTC
>TRBV20-1|TRBJ2-7|NA|14|TRBD1
CSASSGTAFYEQYF
TGCAGTGCTAGCTCCGGGACAGCCTTCTACGAGCAGTACTTC
>TRBV4-1|TRBJ2-3|NA|18|TRBD2
CASSRHPGGGADVDTQYF
TGCGCCAGCAGCCGACATCCGGGCGGGGGGGCCGATGTGGATACGCAGTATTTT